This is a list of T cell receptor beta chains from one sample in a study of CD8+ T cells in alopecia areata. This table comes from immunoSEQ multiplex PCR, and its TCRdb copy is limited to in-frame clones, with some not included. This table has 95,000 to 100,000 clones, about three fifths appearing once. Source: CD8+ T cells sorted from blood, taken around week 55, from a patient treated with tofacitinib. The receptors were sampled from a human donor with alopecia areata. Both conserved end residues are part of each CDR3. D genes are given only for firm matches. The size entry is marked missing in some rows and otherwise reads once, few, many or a size class.

V gene,J gene,D gene,clone size,CDR3 DNA,CDR3 protein
TRBV7-9,TRBJ1-2,TRBD1,once,TGTGCCAGCAGCGAGGGGGCAGGGGCCCTCTATGGCTACACCTTC,CASSEGAGALYGYTF
TRBV10-3,TRBJ2-5,TRBD2,.,TGTGCCACTCAAGCGGGGGGCCCCCCTCAAGAGACCCAGTACTTC,CATQAGGPPQETQYF
TRBV14,TRBJ2-1,.,.,TGTGCCAGCAGCCAAGACTGGGTGAATGAGCAGTTCTTC,CASSQDWVNEQFF
TRBV7-6,TRBJ2-7,.,.,TGTGCCAGCAGCCCTCGGTCAGGGGTCCAGGTCCACGAGCAGTACTTC,CASSPRSGVQVHEQYF
TRBV5-6,TRBJ2-7,TRBD2,.,TGTGCCAGCAGCTCTCGATTAGGGACTAAATCCTACGAGCAGTACTTC,CASSSRLGTKSYEQYF
TRBV19,TRBJ2-3,.,once,TGTGCCAGTAGTGAAGGGGTTACTAGCACAGATACGCAGTATTTT,CASSEGVTSTDTQYF
TRBV27,TRBJ1-2,.,.,TGTGCCAGCAGCCCCAGAGCTAACTATGGCTACACCTTC,CASSPRANYGYTF
TRBV5-1,TRBJ1-1,.,few,TGCGCCAGCAGCTTGTTCCTTCGATCCACTGAAGCTTTCTTT,CASSLFLRSTEAFF
TRBV4-2,TRBJ2-7,TRBD1,few,TGTGCCAGCAGCCAAGATTCCGGGGACAGCTCCTACGAGCAGTACTTC,CASSQDSGDSSYEQYF
TRBV2,TRBJ1-1,.,.,TGTGCCAGCACTACGTACAACGAAGCTTTCTTT,CASTTYNEAFF
TRBV5-1,TRBJ2-3,.,.,TGCGCCAGCAGCTCTCGTCCGGGTTCAGTCACAGATACGCAGTATTTT,CASSSRPGSVTDTQYF
TRBV29-1,TRBJ1-2,TRBD1,few,TGCAGCGCCGAAGGACAGGGGAAGGACTATGGCTACACCTTC,CSAEGQGKDYGYTF
TRBV28,TRBJ1-1,.,.,TGTGCCAGCAGTTTTGAGGCGGGGACTGAAGCTTTCTTT,CASSFEAGTEAFF
TRBV10-2,TRBJ2-7,.,.,TGCGCCAGCAGTGGGGGCGCGTCCTACGAGCAGTACTTC,CASSGGASYEQYF
TRBV5-1,TRBJ2-3,.,once,TGCGCCAGCAGCTTGGCCGTCCGGGGATACACAGATACGCAGTATTTT,CASSLAVRGYTDTQYF
TRBV4-1,TRBJ2-7,.,.,TGCGCCAGCAGCCCGGACATTTACTACGAGCAGTACTTC,CASSPDIYYEQYF
TRBV11-2,TRBJ2-5,.,.,TGTGCCAGCAGCTTAGGTCCTAGCGCAGAGACCCAGTACTTC,CASSLGPSAETQYF
TRBV5-6,TRBJ1-1,.,.,TGTGCCAGCAGCAATCTCCCGGACACTGATTGGACTGAAGCTTTCTTT,CASSNLPDTDWTEAFF
TRBV6-5,TRBJ1-2,.,.,TGTGCCAGCAGCCCGAGGGGCATCTATGGCTACACCTTC,CASSPRGIYGYTF
TRBV19,TRBJ1-2,.,few,TGTGCCAGTACATTGCAGGTTTTTAACTATGGCTACACCTTC,CASTLQVFNYGYTF
TRBV9,TRBJ2-1,TRBD2,.,TGTGCCAGCAGCTTAGCGGGGGGGAATGAGCAGTTCTTC,CASSLAGGNEQFF
TRBV27,TRBJ1-2,.,.,TGTGCCAGCAGTTACGGAGCTAACTATGGCTACACCTTC,CASSYGANYGYTF
TRBV5-6,TRBJ2-7,TRBD2,.,TGTGCCAGCAGCACCCAGAGCGGGGTAAGCGGCTACGAGCAGTACTTC,CASSTQSGVSGYEQYF
TRBV10-3,TRBJ2-2,.,.,TGTGCCATCAGAGAGAACACCGGGGAGCTGTTTTTT,CAIRENTGELFF
TRBV4-1,TRBJ2-7,.,.,TGCGCCAGCAGCCAAGAGATGGAGGGGACTTACGAGCAGTACTTC,CASSQEMEGTYEQYF
TRBV9,TRBJ2-1,TRBD2,.,TGTGCCAGCAGCCCAAATAGCGGGGGGGCGAGTGAGCAGTTCTTC,CASSPNSGGASEQFF
TRBV25-1,TRBJ2-3,.,.,TGTGCCAGCAGTGAATGGAGGGGTCTAGATACGCAGTATTTT,CASSEWRGLDTQYF
TRBV5-4,TRBJ2-1,.,.,TGTGCCAGCAGCTTCAATTTGAGGACCCATAACAATGAGCAGTTCTTC,CASSFNLRTHNNEQFF
TRBV2,TRBJ2-7,.,.,TGTGCCGCGACAGCAAGGGCAGGGGACCCCTACGAGCAGTACTTC,CAATARAGDPYEQYF
TRBV18,TRBJ2-4,.,.,TGTGCCAGCTCACCACTTCAGGACGAGTCATTAGCCTTC,CASSPLQDESLAF
TRBV5-6,TRBJ2-7,.,.,TGTGCCAGCAGCCCGGGGTCCGACACCTACGAGCAGTACTTC,CASSPGSDTYEQYF
TRBV30,TRBJ2-6,.,once,TGTGCCTGGAGTGTTTCGGGGGTCGGGGCCAACGTCCTGACTTTC,CAWSVSGVGANVLTF
TRBV13,TRBJ2-3,TRBD1,.,TGTGCCAGCGGGACAGGGAGCACAGATACGCAGTATTTT,CASGTGSTDTQYF
TRBV10-1,TRBJ2-1,.,.,TGCGCCAGCAGTGAGACCATAGCCGATGAGCAGTTCTTC,CASSETIADEQFF
TRBV10-2,TRBJ2-1,.,few,TGCGCCAGCAGTGTTAACGTCGGGCAGTACAATGAGCAGTTCTTC,CASSVNVGQYNEQFF
TRBV15,TRBJ2-7,.,.,TGTGCCACCAGCAGCCCTGGGCTATTCTACGAGCAGTACTTC,CATSSPGLFYEQYF
TRBV29-1,TRBJ2-7,.,.,TGCAGCGTTACACTACAGGGCCGGGTTCCCTACGAGCAGTACTTC,CSVTLQGRVPYEQYF
TRBV5-6,TRBJ1-2,.,once,TGTGCCAGCAGCTCCGACCCCTCGCTCTATGGCTACACCTTC,CASSSDPSLYGYTF
TRBV11-2,TRBJ2-1,.,few,TGTGCCAGCAGCGACCCGAGAAGCAAGCTCTTC,CASSDPRSKLF
TRBV30,TRBJ2-7,.,.,TGTGCCTGGAGATGGGGTGAAAGCTCCTACGAGCAGTACTTC,CAWRWGESSYEQYF
TRBV27,TRBJ1-1,TRBD1,.,TGTGCCAGCAGTCCTACAGGGGGCGCGGGTGAAGCTTTCTTT,CASSPTGGAGEAFF
TRBV7-6,TRBJ2-3,.,.,TGTGCCAGCAGCTTAGAAGGACCCCGGGCAGATACGCAGTATTTT,CASSLEGPRADTQYF